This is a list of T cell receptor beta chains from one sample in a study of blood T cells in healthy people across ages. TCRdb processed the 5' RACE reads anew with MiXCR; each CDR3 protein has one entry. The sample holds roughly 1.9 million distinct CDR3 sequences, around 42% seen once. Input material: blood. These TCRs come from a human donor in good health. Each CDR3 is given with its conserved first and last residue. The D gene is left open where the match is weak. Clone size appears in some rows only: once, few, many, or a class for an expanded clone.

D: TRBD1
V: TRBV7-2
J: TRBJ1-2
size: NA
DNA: TGTGCCAGCAGCCTTTTAGGGACAGGGCTAGGCTACACCTTC
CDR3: CASSLLGTGLGYTF

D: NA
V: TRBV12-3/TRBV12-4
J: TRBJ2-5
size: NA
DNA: TGTGCCAGCAATTTAGAGAGGGAAGAGACCCAGTACTTC
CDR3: CASNLEREETQYF

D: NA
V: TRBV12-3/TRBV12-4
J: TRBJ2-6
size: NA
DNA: TGTGCCAGCAGTACAGCCGCAGGGTCTGGGGCCAACGCCCTGACTTTC
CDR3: CASSTAAGSGANALTF

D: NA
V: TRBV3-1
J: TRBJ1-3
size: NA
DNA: TGTGCCAGCAGCCAAGAAGCGGACTCTGGAAACACCATATATTTT
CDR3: CASSQEADSGNTIYF

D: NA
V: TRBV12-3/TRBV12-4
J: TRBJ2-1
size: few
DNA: TGTGCCAGCAGCCAGGACCGTGACCTGCATGAGCAGTTCTTC
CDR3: CASSQDRDLHEQFF

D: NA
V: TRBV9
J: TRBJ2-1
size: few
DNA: TGTGCCAGCAGCGCAGACAGCTGGAGGGCCAATGAGCAGTTCTTC
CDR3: CASSADSWRANEQFF

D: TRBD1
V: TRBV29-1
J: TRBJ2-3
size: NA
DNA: TGCAGCGTTGAAGATTGGACAGGGCAAAACACAGATACGCAGTATTTT
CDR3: CSVEDWTGQNTDTQYF

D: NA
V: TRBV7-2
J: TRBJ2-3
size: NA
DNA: TGTGCCAGCAGCTCGTCGGGGGGCTTTTGGGCAGATACGCAGTATTTT
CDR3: CASSSSGGFWADTQYF

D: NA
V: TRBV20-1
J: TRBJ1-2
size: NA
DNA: TGCAGTGCTAGGACAGGCCTATCACTTAACTATGGCTACACCTTC
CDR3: CSARTGLSLNYGYTF

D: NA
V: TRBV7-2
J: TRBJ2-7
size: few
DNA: TGTGCCAGCAGCCGACAGGCCGGTCGGGAGCAGTACTTC
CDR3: CASSRQAGREQYF

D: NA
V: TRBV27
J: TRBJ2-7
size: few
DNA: TGTGCCAGCAGTCCGTATCTTAACTCCTACGAGCAGTACTTC
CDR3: CASSPYLNSYEQYF

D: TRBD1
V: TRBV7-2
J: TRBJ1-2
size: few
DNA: TGTGCCAGCAGCACAACAGGGGCTAACTATGGCTACACCTTC
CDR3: CASSTTGANYGYTF

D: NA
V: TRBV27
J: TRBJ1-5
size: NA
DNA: TGTGCCAGCAGTTTATTCCCCAACTGGAGCAATCAGCCCCAGCATTTT
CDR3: CASSLFPNWSNQPQHF

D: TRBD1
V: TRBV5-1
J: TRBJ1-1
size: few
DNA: TGCGCCAGCAGCCGGGGACAGGCTCGGGACACTGAAGCTTTCTTT
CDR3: CASSRGQARDTEAFF

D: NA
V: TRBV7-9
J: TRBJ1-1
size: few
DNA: TGTGCCAGCAGTTTACGGGTAGCCAACACTGAAGCTTTCTTT
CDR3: CASSLRVANTEAFF

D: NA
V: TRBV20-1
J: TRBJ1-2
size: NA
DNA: TGCAGTGCCCTGGGACGGAACTATGGCTACATCTTC
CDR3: CSALGRNYGYIF

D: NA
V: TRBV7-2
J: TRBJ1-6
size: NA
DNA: TGTGCCAGCAGCTTAGGGACCTCAGGGGCACCCCTCCACTTT
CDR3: CASSLGTSGAPLHF

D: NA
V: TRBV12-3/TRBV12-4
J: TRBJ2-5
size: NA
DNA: TGTGCCAGCAGGAATAGCGGCCAAGAGACCCAGTACTTC
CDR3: CASRNSGQETQYF

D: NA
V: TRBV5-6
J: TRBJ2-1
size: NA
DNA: TGTGCCAGCAGCTTGGAATTCACAGGGACCTACAATGAGCAGTTCTTC
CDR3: CASSLEFTGTYNEQFF

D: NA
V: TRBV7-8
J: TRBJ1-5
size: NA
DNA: TGTGCCAGCAGCTCGGGAATAACAGGAGGTAATCAGCCCCAGCATTTT
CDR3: CASSSGITGGNQPQHF

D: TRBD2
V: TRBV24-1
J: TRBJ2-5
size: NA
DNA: TGTGCCACCAGTGATGGGACTAGCTTCCAAGAGACCCAGTACTTC
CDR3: CATSDGTSFQETQYF

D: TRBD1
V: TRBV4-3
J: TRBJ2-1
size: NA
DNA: TGCGCCAGCAGCCAAATGGGGGGACAGGTCTACAATGAGCAGTTCTTC
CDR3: CASSQMGGQVYNEQFF

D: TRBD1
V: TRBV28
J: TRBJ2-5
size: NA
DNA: TGTGCCAGCAGTTTATTGGGACAGGGGATCGACGAGACCCAGTACTTC
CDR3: CASSLLGQGIDETQYF